The 22 T cell receptor beta chains listed next were all sequenced from one sample in a study of CD8+CD57+ T cells in acquired aplastic anemia. The template used for profiling TCR beta VDJ and CDR3 was genomic DNA. One entry per CDR3 protein, called by TCRdb with MiXCR from the reads. The data hold 250,000 to 300,000 distinct CDR3 sequences, with around 60% observed a single time. Sequenced input: sorted CD4+, CD8+, or CD8+CD57+ T cells (not recorded which) from PBMCs. These receptors were taken from a human donor with severe aplastic anemia or a healthy control (not recorded which).

The chain employs TRBV29-1 and TRBJ1-1; 9 nucleotides align to TRBD1. The germline gives CDR1 SQVTM, CDR2 ANQGSEA. Trimming cost V 6 bases and J 5 bases; bases outside gene matches: 7. This CDR3 is built from 13 residues. CDR3 nucleotide sequence: TGCAGCGTCGTACAGGGGGCGAGAACTGAAGCTTTCTTT. This sequence encodes CSVVQGARTEAFF.

The genes are TRBV28 and TRBJ2-1; D not resolved. V was pared by 2 bases and J by 6 bases, with 8 bases between. The CDR3 loop spans 13 amino acids. Germline V gene sequence: CDR1 MDHEN, CDR2 SYDVKM. CDR3 loop: CASSLGVSNEQFF. CDR3 bases: TGTGCCAGCAGTTTAGGAGTTTCCAATGAGCAGTTCTTC.

The sample holds a few counts of this clonotype. V gene TRBV30 combines with J gene TRBJ1-2; a weak D match, TRBD1 (5 bases). Per germline, CDR1 GTSNPN and CDR2 SVGIG (reference sequence). This CDR3 contains 14 residues. The germline V and J ends were trimmed by 4 bases and 8 bases, with 20 bases remaining between them. CDR3: CAWTAPGSPGGYTF. For the CDR3, the DNA is TGTGCCTGGACGGCCCCAGGGTCCCCCGGGGGCTACACCTTC.

This rearrangement joins TRBV19 to TRBJ1-6, with 7 bases that match TRBD1. This CDR3 has 19 amino acids. V shed 5 bases and J 7 bases; nucleotides not matched to a gene: 20. Germline CDR1 and CDR2: LNHDA and SQIVND (reference sequence). The CDR3 DNA sequence: TGTGCCAGTAGTGCAACGGGGCGAGGGGGCAGCCGAGGAAATTCACCCCTCCACTTT. Its translation is CASSATGRGGSRGNSPLHF.

This clonotype was seen ten or more times. An end of the junction differs from the germline gene, which may be a read error. V usage is TRBV7-8 and J usage is TRBJ1-1; D unresolved. The CDR3 runs 14 residues. Germline V gene data show CDR1 as SGHVS and CDR2 as FQNEAQ. CDR3 DNA: TGTGTCAGCAGCTCCGGTGAAGGTATTACACATAATTCCTTT. It translates to CVSSSGEGITHNSF.

This chain joins TRBV2 and TRBJ1-1, with 9 nucleotides matching TRBD1. This CDR3 has 11 residues. The germline CDR1 and CDR2 sequences are SNHLY and FYNNEI. The V gene end was trimmed by 9 bases and the J gene end by 9 bases; junction bases not matched to a gene: 5. CDR3 amino acids: CASEQGAKAFF. CDR3 coding DNA: TGTGCCAGTGAACAGGGGGCAAAAGCTTTCTTT.

The chain joins TRBV19 to TRBJ1-5, with a tentative D call TRBD1 (5 bases). Trimming stripped 8 bases from V and 4 bases from J, with 12 bases between. Germline V gene sequence: CDR1 LNHDA, CDR2 SQIVND (reference sequence). CDR3 length: 13 residues. DNA for the CDR3: TGTGCCAGTTCCACAGGACATAATCAGCCCCAGCATTTT. This codes for CASSTGHNQPQHF.

This clonotype has at least ten counts. The CDR3 is CASSQPRGWATEAFF. CDR3 sequence (DNA): TGTGCCAGCAGCCAACCTCGCGGATGGGCCACTGAAGCTTTCTTT. The J gene is TRBJ1-1, the V gene TRBV3-1; no clear D. Germline V gives CDR1 LGHDT, CDR2 YNNKEL (reference sequence). CDR3 length: 15 amino acids. Trimming took off 2 bases at V and 4 bases at J, with 14 bases between the two ends.

The chain links TRBV20-1 to TRBJ1-6, with 8 bases lining up with TRBD1. The CDR3 is 16 amino acids. The trim removed 6 bases at V and 0 bases at J, leaving 7 bases unmatched. Germline CDR1 is DFQATT and CDR2 is SNEGSKA (reference sequence). CDR3 region: CSAPGGGSSYNSPLHF. The CDR3 DNA sequence: TGCAGTGCCCCAGGGGGCGGTAGCTCCTATAATTCACCCCTCCACTTT.

This clonotype was found a few times. The gene calls are TRBV7-2 and TRBJ2-7; 7 bases match TRBD1. J lost 3 bases, V lost 1 base, and 6 bases had no gene match. There are 15 residues in the CDR3. The germline CDR1 and CDR2 sequences are SGHTA and FQGNSA. CDR3 sequence (DNA): TGTGCCAGCAGCTTAGGGCAGGGGGTTTACTACGAGCAGTACTTC. Translating gives CASSLGQGVYYEQYF. The whole variable domain, filled in from reference TRBV7-2 and TRBJ2-7, reads GAGVSQSPSNKVTEKGKDVELRCDPISGHTALYWYRQSLGQGLEFLIYFQGNSAPDKSGLPSDRFSAERTGGSVSTLTIQRTQQEDSAVYLCASSLGQGVYYEQYFGPGTRLTVT.

This clonotype has a handful of counts. The chain couples TRBV24-1 to TRBJ2-5; 7 nucleotides match TRBD1. Germline CDR1 KGHDR, CDR2 SFDVKD. This CDR3 region has 15 residues. V lost 3 bases and J lost 1; bases outside the gene matches: 4. CDR3 sequence: CATSDLTGAQETQYF. CDR3 coding DNA: TGTGCCACCAGTGATCTTACAGGGGCCCAAGAGACCCAGTACTTC.

V usage is TRBV20-1 and J usage is TRBJ1-2; D unresolved. This CDR3 is built from 12 residues. CDR1 is DFQATT and CDR2 is SNEGSKA in the germline V gene (reference sequence). V was cut by 0 bases and J by 4 bases, with 6 bases left in between. CDR3 residues: CSAREVSYGYTF. The CDR3 nucleotides read TGCAGTGCTAGAGAGGTCTCCTATGGCTACACCTTC.

This chain connects TRBV29-1 to TRBJ1-1; D gene ambiguous. Per germline, CDR1 SQVTM and CDR2 ANQGSEA. The CDR3 contains 11 residues. V was pared by 7 bases and J by 7 bases, with 13 bases between. CDR3 region: CSGREGLEAFF. CDR3 sequence (DNA): TGCAGCGGCCGCGAAGGACTTGAAGCTTTCTTT.

This clonotype appeared a single time. The chain couples TRBV25-1 to TRBJ2-7; 7 bases align to TRBD2. CDR1 and CDR2 from the germline V gene are MGHDK and SYGVNS. CDR3 size: 16 residues. V lost 6 bases to trimming and J lost 7 bases; unmatched junction nucleotides: 18. CDR3: CASSLGGTTVGYEQYF. The CDR3 DNA reads as TGTGCCAGCAGCCTCGGGGGGACTACCGTGGGCTATGAGCAGTACTTC.

Worth noting for this clonotype: The CDR3 does not end in the conserved phenylalanine or tryptophan, so this is likely a read error. The DNA is omitted, as the CDR3 cannot be located on it reliably, and the CDR3 follows TCRdb's listing. The rearrangement uses TRBV11-2 and TRBJ1-3; the D call of TRBD1 is as the table states it, not checked on the DNA. Per germline, CDR1 SGHAT and CDR2 FQNNGV. The CDR3 adds up to 9 amino acids, both ends counted. CDR3 loop: CASSLAGGE.

This clonotype showed up just once. The chain employs TRBV20-1 and TRBJ1-6; no clear D. The CDR3 has 11 amino acids. Germline V gives CDR1 DFQATT, CDR2 SNEGSKA (reference sequence). V was cut by 5 bases and J by 10 bases, with 9 bases left in between. The CDR3 is CSAGVLSPLHF. CDR3 nucleotides: TGCAGTGCTGGGGTTCTCTCACCCCTCCACTTT.

This clonotype was seen at least ten times. The chain has TRBV24-1 and TRBJ1-1, with 8 bases matching TRBD1. Looked up from germline, CDR1 is KGHDR and CDR2 is SFDVKD. Trimming at V came to 4 bases and at J to 4 bases, leaving 7 bases not matched to a gene. This CDR3 has 15 residues. Here the CDR3 reads CATSDNQGAGTEAFF. As DNA, the CDR3 is TGTGCCACCAGTGACAATCAGGGGGCTGGCACTGAAGCTTTCTTT.

This clonotype was picked up a small number of times. The chain links TRBV10-3 to TRBJ2-3; D possibly corresponds to TRBD1 (7 bases). V was pared by 3 bases and J by 3 bases, with 28 bases between. CDR1 and CDR2 (germline): ENHRY, SYGVKD. The CDR3 loop spans 20 amino acids. The CDR3, as DNA: TGTGCCATCAGTGACCTCCGGACAGGTCTGATGACGGGAGTAACAGATACGCAGTATTTT. It yields the protein CAISDLRTGLMTGVTDTQYF.

The V and J genes are TRBV15 and TRBJ1-3; 8 bases match TRBD1. The germline V gene encodes CDR1 LNHNV and CDR2 YYDKDF (reference sequence). V was pared by 3 bases and J by 0 bases, with 1 base of the junction left unmatched. This CDR3 region has 15 residues. CDR3 residues: CATSSDRGSGNTIYF. For the CDR3, the DNA is TGTGCCACCAGCAGCGACAGGGGCTCTGGAAACACCATATATTTT.

This clonotype came up many times. The gene calls are TRBV15 and TRBJ2-2; 9 bases match TRBD1. V was clipped by 1 base and J by 3 bases; unmatched bases: 3. In germline, CDR1 is LNHNV, CDR2 YYDKDF (reference sequence). There are 16 residues in the CDR3. DNA of the CDR3: TGTGCCACCAGCAGAGGGGGACAGGGTGACACCGGGGAGCTGTTTTTT. Translation gives CATSRGGQGDTGELFF.

This clonotype was found many times. The chain employs TRBV5-8 and TRBJ1-2, with D possibly TRBD1 on 5 matching bases. The CDR3 extends over 15 amino acids. V lost 4 bases and J lost 2, with 15 bases in between. Germline V CDR1 and CDR2: SGHTS, YDEGEE. CDR3 DNA: TGTGCCAGCAGCCTAGCGGGGCACCAGAACTATGGCTACACCTTC. Its protein product is CASSLAGHQNYGYTF.

The chain combines TRBV7-8 with TRBJ2-1, with 10 bases aligning to TRBD2. This CDR3 comprises 16 residues. Germline CDR1 and CDR2: SGHVS and FQNEAQ. After removal of 5 bases from V and 2 bases from J, the junction contained 6 bases not matched to a gene. Here the CDR3 reads CASSPTSGTPYNEQFF. In DNA form, the CDR3 reads TGTGCCAGCAGCCCAACTAGCGGGACCCCCTACAATGAGCAGTTCTTC. The variable domain in full, with the rest retrieved from reference TRBV7-8 and TRBJ2-1, is GAGVSQSPRYKVAKRGQDVALRCDPISGHVSLFWYQQALGQGPEFLTYFQNEAQLDKSGLPSDRFFAERPEGSVSTLKIQRTQQEDSAVYLCASSPTSGTPYNEQFFGPGTRLTVL.